This TCR beta chain comes out of a study of CD8+ T cells in alopecia areata (dated by TCRdb to the late 2010s). Turning to the overall study: The treated patients, all with moderate-to-severe alopecia areata, were enrolled in an open-label pilot trial of oral tofacitinib given at 5 to 10 mg twice daily. Tofacitinib was given for 6 to 18 months, followed by 6 months of follow-up off drug to assess delayed response and recurrence. High-throughput TCRbeta sequencing was used to examine T cell clonal expansion in alopecia areata in both the C3H/HeJ mouse model and human patients. In humans, TCRbeta sequencing was performed on scalp tissue and on sorted CD4+ and CD8+ peripheral blood T cells from healthy controls and from patients with patchy or totalis/universalis alopecia areata. Biopsies were taken from tofacitinib-treated patients at baseline and at 4 and 24 weeks of treatment, and a later scalp biopsy was taken in several of the tofacitinib-treated patients. Scalp clonality was compared among normal scalp (n=4), patchy alopecia areata scalp (n=8), and alopecia totalis/universalis scalp (n=8). RNA was obtained with the PAXgene miRNA kit for fixed scalp, the miRNeasy kit for PBMCs, and the RNeasy kit for mouse skin. immunoSEQ multiplex PCR using 35 Vbeta forward primers and 13 Jbeta reverse primers was used to amplify TCRbeta CDR3 regions.

Details on this clone: It has no known antigen specificity. No clone much larger than this one lies a single base away; base qualities are absent.

What the time point label conveys for this sample: baseline before oral tofacitinib. Lesional scalp punch biopsies and peripheral blood were collected from alopecia areata patients. PBMCs were separated by density centrifugation and stained for CD3, CD4 and CD8, after which CD4+ and CD8+ T cells were sorted on a FACSAria. The method behind the library was the immunoSEQ multiplex PCR assay. For TCR sequencing, RNA was extracted from every sample and reverse transcribed into cDNA to serve as template. First-strand cDNA was synthesized with SuperScript III using a 2:1 mix of oligo-dT and random hexamers. A synthetic immune receptor repertoire was used to gauge amplification bias, and whatever bias remained was removed computationally. In the paper's pipeline: After raw reads were preprocessed to remove errors, the CDR3 was defined following IMGT conventions as running from the conserved cysteine to phenylalanine. Clonality was computed by normalizing Shannon entropy by log2 of the number of productive unique TCRs and subtracting the result from 1. CD4 or CD8 identity of scalp clones was inferred by cross-referencing scalp TCRbeta sequences with sorted blood CD4 and CD8 repertoires. As stored in TCRdb, this immuneACCESS dataset retains in-frame rearrangements with V and J assigned. A fraction of the clones does not appear; measured against another copy, unresolved V genes explain less than half of the discrepancy, and the remainder lacks a known reason. V, J and clone size derive from that table, while D and trimming were established from the DNA sequence. The sample table holds more than 200,000 clones, of which 65% to 70% were seen once. The top ten clones comprise around 1.2% of the sample.

Points the paper makes about the study in general: Unlike mouse skin, which is dominated by gammadelta T cells, normal human skin has resident alphabeta T cells that are also sequenced, and this complicates analysis of the scalp TCR repertoire. Shared TCR sequences between patients were less evident than in mice, which may be partly attributable to HLA diversity in the patient population. Lesional scalp, especially in alopecia totalis/universalis, showed higher clonality and more expanded CD8+ clones than normal scalp, suggesting antigenic drive.

CDR1 is given as SNHLY and CDR2 as FYNNEI, both from the germline V gene. Trimming costs V 7 bases and J 5 bases, and their ends lie 14 bases apart. The CDR3, from cysteine to phenylalanine, totals 13 residues. Only the CDR3 DNA is retained, 39 bases long and in frame from the first base. Recombination connected TRBV2 to TRBJ1-1; the D gene identity is not certain. The specimen was CD4+ T cells sorted from blood, collected at week 0. The receptor comes from a human donor with alopecia areata. The encoded CDR3 is CASTSERSTEAFF. The nucleotides are TGTGCCAGCACGTCAGAACGGTCGACTGAAGCTTTCTTT.